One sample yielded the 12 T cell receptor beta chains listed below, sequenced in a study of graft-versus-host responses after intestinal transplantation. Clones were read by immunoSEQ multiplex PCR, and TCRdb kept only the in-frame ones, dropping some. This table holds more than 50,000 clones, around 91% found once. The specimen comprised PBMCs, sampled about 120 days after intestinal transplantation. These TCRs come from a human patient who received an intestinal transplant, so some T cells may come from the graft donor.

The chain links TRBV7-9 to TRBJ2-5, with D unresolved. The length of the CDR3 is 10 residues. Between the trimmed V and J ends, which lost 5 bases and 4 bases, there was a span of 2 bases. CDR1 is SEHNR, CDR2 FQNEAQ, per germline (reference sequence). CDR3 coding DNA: TGTGCCAGCAGCACAGAGACCCAGTACTTC. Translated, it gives CASSTETQYF.

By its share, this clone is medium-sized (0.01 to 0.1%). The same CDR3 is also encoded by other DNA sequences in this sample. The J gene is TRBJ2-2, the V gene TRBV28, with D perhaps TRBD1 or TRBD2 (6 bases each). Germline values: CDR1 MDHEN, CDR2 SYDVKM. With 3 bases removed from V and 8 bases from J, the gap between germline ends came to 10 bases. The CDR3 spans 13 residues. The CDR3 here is CASSFRGTGELFF. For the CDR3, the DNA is TGTGCCAGCAGTTTTCGGGGGACAGGGGAGCTGTTTTTT.

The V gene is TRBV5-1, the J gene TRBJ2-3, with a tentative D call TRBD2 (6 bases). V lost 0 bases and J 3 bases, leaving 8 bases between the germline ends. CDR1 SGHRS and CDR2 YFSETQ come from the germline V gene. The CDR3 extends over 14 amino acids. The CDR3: CASSLGLGTDTQYF. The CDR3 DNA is TGCGCCAGCAGCTTGGGACTAGGTACAGATACGCAGTATTTT.

The CDR3 DNA reads as TGTGCCAGCAGCTTGCCGACTAGCCCGGAGCAGTTCTTC. This encodes CASSLPTSPEQFF. J is TRBJ2-1 and V is TRBV7-6; 7 bases line up with TRBD2. CDR1 and CDR2 (germline): SGHVS, FNYEAQ. The CDR3 has 13 amino acids. Losses at the gene ends were 3 bases for V and 10 bases for J; bases not matched to a gene: 6.

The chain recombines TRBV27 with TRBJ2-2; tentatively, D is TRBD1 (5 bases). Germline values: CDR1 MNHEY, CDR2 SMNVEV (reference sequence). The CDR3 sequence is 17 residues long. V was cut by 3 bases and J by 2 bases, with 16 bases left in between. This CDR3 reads CASSFGPTGINTGELFF. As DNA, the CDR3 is TGTGCCAGCAGTTTTGGTCCAACAGGCATCAACACCGGGGAGCTGTTTTTT.

The CDR3 region is CASREDGHNYGYTF. The CDR3 bases are TGTGCCAGCAGAGAGGACGGTCATAACTATGGCTACACCTTC. The chain joins TRBV6-1 to TRBJ1-2; D unclear. The CDR3 sequence is 14 residues long. Germline CDR1 MNHNS, CDR2 SASEGT. The V end was cut by 6 bases, the J end by 1 base, with 12 bases between.

The CDR3: CASRVSGTDHNEQFF. CDR3 nucleotides: TGTGCCAGCAGAGTTTCAGGGACGGACCACAATGAGCAGTTCTTC. The chain has TRBV9 and TRBJ2-1; D might be TRBD1 or TRBD2, each matching 5 bases. CDR3 length equals 15 residues. From germline, CDR1 is SGDLS and CDR2 YYNGEE. Trimming left V 5 bases short and J 5 bases short, with 17 bases between.

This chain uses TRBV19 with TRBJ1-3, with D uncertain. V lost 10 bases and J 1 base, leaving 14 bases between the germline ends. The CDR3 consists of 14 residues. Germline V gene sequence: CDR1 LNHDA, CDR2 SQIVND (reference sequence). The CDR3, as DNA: TGTGCCACCAATCCAGTGGGTTCTGGAAACACCATATATTTT. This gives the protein CATNPVGSGNTIYF.

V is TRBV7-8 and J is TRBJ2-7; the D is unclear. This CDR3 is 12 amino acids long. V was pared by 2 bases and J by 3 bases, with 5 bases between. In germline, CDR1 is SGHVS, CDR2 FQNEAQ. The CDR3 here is CASSLTIYEQYF. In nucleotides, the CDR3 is TGTGCCAGCAGCTTAACGATCTACGAGCAGTACTTC.

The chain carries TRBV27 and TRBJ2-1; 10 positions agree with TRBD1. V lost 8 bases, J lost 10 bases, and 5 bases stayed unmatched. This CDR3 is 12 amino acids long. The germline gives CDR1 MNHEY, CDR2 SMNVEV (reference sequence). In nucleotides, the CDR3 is TGTGCCAGCGGGACAGGGGAGGTGGAGCAGTTCTTC. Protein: CASGTGEVEQFF.

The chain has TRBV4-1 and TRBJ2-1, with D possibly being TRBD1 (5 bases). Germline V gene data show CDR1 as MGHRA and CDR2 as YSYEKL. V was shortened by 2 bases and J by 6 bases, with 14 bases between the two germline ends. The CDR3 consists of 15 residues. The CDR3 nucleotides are TGCGCCAGCAGCCAACCTTGGCAGGGTTCCAATGAGCAGTTCTTC. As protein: CASSQPWQGSNEQFF.

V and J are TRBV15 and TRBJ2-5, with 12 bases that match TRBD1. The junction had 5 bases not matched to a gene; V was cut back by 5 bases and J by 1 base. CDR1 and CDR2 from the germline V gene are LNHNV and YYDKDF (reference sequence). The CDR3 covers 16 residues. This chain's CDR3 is CATSQGQGAFQETQYF. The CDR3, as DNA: TGTGCCACCAGCCAGGGACAGGGGGCCTTCCAAGAGACCCAGTACTTC.